What follows describes a single TCR beta chain. No ophthalmopathy progression within 18 months constituted stable Graves' hyperthyroidism. Patients aged 18 to 65 had newly diagnosed hyperthyroidism of under 2 months' duration. TCR beta CDR3 regions were amplified from RNA. Researchers ran a first-round RT-PCR on the TCR CDR3 using the HTBI primer set. Using its own MiXCR run on the multiplex PCR reads, TCRdb lists one record per CDR3 protein. The data show approximately 400,000 distinct CDR3 sequences, with under 20% seen just once and 3% to 4% held by the top ten. These data belong to a study of T cells in Graves' hyperthyroidism and ophthalmopathy. Background on the study: Peripheral blood was obtained at initial diagnosis, preceding any treatment.

The V gene's germline CDR1 is DFQATT and CDR2 SNEGSKA (reference sequence). The CDR3 covers 15 residues. With 6 bases clipped from V and 6 bases from J, the junction kept 13 bases outside the gene matches. Sample: blood. This clonotype originated in a woman aged 18-30 years with Graves' hyperthyroidism. The chain is built from TRBV20-1 and TRBJ1-5; 8 nucleotides match TRBD1. As DNA, the CDR3 is TGCAGTGCCCAGGGCAGGGGGCATGTCAGTCAGCCCCAGCATTTT. Encoded protein: CSAQGRGHVSQPQHF.